Below, 19 T cell receptor beta chains from the same sample are listed, as sequenced in a study of blood T cell repertoires in COVID-19. The repertoire was sequenced with immunoSEQ multiplex PCR; TCRdb's copy has only in-frame clones and lacks some. The profile covers more than 250,000 clones, with 87% appearing a single time and about 5.5% taken by the ten largest. The sequencing sample was made of PBMCs or T cells enriched from blood (not recorded which). The origin of the receptors is a woman in her 40s who had recovered from COVID-19.

The chain couples TRBV10-3 to TRBJ2-5; D is perhaps TRBD2 (5 bases). V lost 4 bases and J lost 5, with 11 bases in between. The CDR3 sequence is 13 residues long. Germline V gene lookup returns CDR1 ENHRY and CDR2 SYGVKD. The CDR3 sequence: CAISADGVETQYF. CDR3 DNA: TGTGCCATCAGTGCGGACGGGGTGGAGACCCAGTACTTC.

This clone was detected only once. The chain combines TRBV7-2 with TRBJ1-3, with D uncertain. Trimming took off 7 bases at V and 1 base at J, with 11 bases between the two ends. Germline V lookup: CDR1 SGHTA, CDR2 FQGNSA. The CDR3 is 14 amino acids. CDR3 sequence (DNA): TGTGCCAGCACCCGTGAGAGGTCTGGAAACACCATATATTTT. Translation gives CASTRERSGNTIYF.

The chain uses TRBV3-1 (or the pseudogene TRBV3-2) and TRBJ1-2, with TRBD1 matching over 9 bases. V trimming: 4 bases; J trimming: 8 bases; junction bases outside the gene matches: 11. This CDR3 has 15 residues. CDR1 LGHDT and CDR2 YNNKEL come from the germline V gene (reference sequence). This chain's CDR3 is CASSRQGQGKRGYTF. The CDR3 coding sequence is TGTGCCAGCAGCCGACAGGGACAGGGAAAAAGGGGCTACACCTTC.

The rearrangement links TRBV7-2 to TRBJ2-5, with TRBD2 as a possible D gene (5 bases). Germline CDR1 SGHTA, CDR2 FQGNSA. Between the trimmed V and J ends, which lost 5 bases and 4 bases, there was a span of 14 bases. This CDR3 has 14 amino acids. The CDR3 region has the DNA TGTGCCAGCAGCCCCCGGGCGGCGGGAGAGACCCAGTACTTC. Residues: CASSPRAAGETQYF.

V usage is TRBV10-3 and J usage is TRBJ2-5; tentatively, D is TRBD2 (5 bases). The CDR3 is 13 residues long. V lost 2 bases and J lost 5, with 9 bases in between. The germline gives CDR1 ENHRY, CDR2 SYGVKD. The chain's CDR3 is CAISEGSLETQYF. CDR3 nucleotides: TGTGCCATCAGTGAGGGGAGTCTCGAGACCCAGTACTTC.

The rearrangement links TRBV27 to TRBJ2-7, with 8 bases aligning to TRBD2. V shed 5 bases, J shed 2 bases, and the junction held 11 bases outside the gene matches. Germline values: CDR1 MNHEY, CDR2 SMNVEV (reference sequence). There are 16 residues in the CDR3. The CDR3 nucleotides are TGTGCCAGCAGTCCTTCCCCCGGGACTAGAGCCTACGAGCAGTACTTC. Amino acids: CASSPSPGTRAYEQYF.

The chain couples TRBV13 to TRBJ1-2; TRBD1 aligns across 7 bases. CDR3 length equals 15 residues. The J segment lost 2 bases and the V segment lost 3 bases, leaving 6 bases of the junction unmatched. Germline V gene sequence: CDR1 PRHDT, CDR2 FYEKMQ (reference sequence). The DNA of the CDR3 is TGTGCCAGCAGCTTGGGGGGACAGATCAACTATGGCTACACCTTC. It translates to CASSLGGQINYGYTF.

This clone was counted once. The chain joins TRBV24-1 to TRBJ1-2; D call uncertain. In germline, CDR1 is KGHDR, CDR2 SFDVKD. This CDR3 has 11 amino acids. Trimming left V 6 bases short and J 8 bases short, with 9 bases between. This CDR3 is CATSPGAGYTF. The CDR3 coding sequence is TGTGCCACCAGTCCCGGTGCCGGCTACACCTTC.

The chain uses TRBV30 and TRBJ1-5, with D possibly matching TRBD1 (6 bases). The V gene lost 2 bases and the J gene lost 4 bases, with 18 bases spanning the gap. Germline assignment: CDR1 GTSNPN and CDR2 SVGIG (reference sequence). This CDR3 contains 16 residues. This CDR3 reads CAWSPREGGGNQPQHF. CDR3 in DNA: TGTGCCTGGAGTCCTCGGGAGGGGGGTGGAAATCAGCCCCAGCATTTT.

The chain links TRBV7-3 to TRBJ1-4; 8 bases fit TRBD1. J gave up 4 bases and V 5 bases, and 12 bases lay outside the gene matches. Germline V CDR1 and CDR2: SGHTA, FQGTGA. The CDR3 spans 17 residues. DNA for the CDR3: TGTGCCAGCAGCCCACCCCCCCGGGACAGGAGTAATGAAAAACTGTTTTTT. It codes for CASSPPPRDRSNEKLFF.

The chain combines TRBV7-2 with TRBJ2-3; D remains ambiguous. With 5 bases removed from V and 3 bases from J, the gap between germline ends came to 9 bases. CDR3 length equals 13 residues. CDR1 and CDR2 from the germline V gene are SGHTA and FQGNSA. This CDR3 is CASSRIGTDTQYF. The DNA for the CDR3 is TGTGCCAGCAGCCGTATCGGTACAGATACGCAGTATTTT.

The chain uses TRBV19 and TRBJ1-2; perhaps TRBD1 as D (6 bases). V was cut by 6 bases and J by 2 bases, with 16 bases left in between. CDR1 and CDR2 (germline): LNHDA, SQIVND (reference sequence). The CDR3 is 15 amino acids. The CDR3 nucleotides read TGTGCCAGTAGCAGTCCCGGGACATCAAACTATGGCTACACCTTC. It translates to CASSSPGTSNYGYTF.

The gene calls are TRBV27 and TRBJ2-1; 7 nucleotides align to TRBD1. The germline CDR1 and CDR2 sequences are MNHEY and SMNVEV (reference sequence). The CDR3 totals 17 residues. The trim removed 5 bases at V and 6 bases at J, leaving 16 bases unmatched. CDR3 sequence (DNA): TGTGCCAGCAGTCGAAACTTACAGGGGTTCAAGGGCAATGAGCAGTTCTTC. Translation: CASSRNLQGFKGNEQFF.

This sequence joins TRBV9 and TRBJ2-2; 9 bases align to TRBD1. The germline V gene has CDR1 SGDLS and CDR2 YYNGEE. J lost 6 bases, V lost 5 bases, and 8 bases had no gene match. CDR3 length equals 15 residues. This chain's CDR3 is CASRPGQGFSGELFF. The CDR3, as DNA: TGTGCCAGCAGACCGGGACAGGGCTTCTCCGGGGAGCTGTTTTTT.

The V call is TRBV5-1, the J call TRBJ2-7; D unresolved. This CDR3 contains 12 residues. In germline, CDR1 is SGHRS, CDR2 YFSETQ. Trimming removed 1 base at V and 6 bases at J, with 8 bases between. The CDR3 nucleotides read TGCGCCAGCAGCTTGAGGTCAGGCGAGCAGTACTTC. Protein product: CASSLRSGEQYF.

The chain has TRBV10-1 and TRBJ2-7, with TRBD1 as a possible D gene (5 bases). The germline V gene has CDR1 WNHNN and CDR2 SYGVQD (reference sequence). This CDR3 has 13 amino acids. V lost 5 bases to trimming and J lost 0 bases, with 8 bases between them. CDR3 sequence (DNA): TGCGCCAGCAGTCAGGGAAGCTCCTACGAGCAGTACTTC. This encodes CASSQGSSYEQYF.

This clone was seen once. An end of the junction differs from the germline gene, which may be a read error. The chain links TRBV18 to TRBJ1-2, with TRBD1 as a possible D gene (5 bases). This CDR3 has 15 residues. Germline V gene sequence: CDR1 KGHSH, CDR2 LQKENI. The CDR3 DNA follows: TGTGCCAGCTCACCTCGAAGAGGGGCGGACTATGGCTGCACCTTC. Protein sequence: CASSPRRGADYGCTF.

This chain joins TRBV7-2 and TRBJ1-1; TRBD1 matches at 10 bases. There are 14 residues in the CDR3. Germline V lookup: CDR1 SGHTA, CDR2 FQGNSA. J gave up 5 bases and V 5 bases, and 5 bases lay outside the gene matches. In DNA, the CDR3 is TGTGCCAGCAGCCAATGGACAGGGGGGACTGAAGCTTTCTTT. Amino acid sequence: CASSQWTGGTEAFF. The variable domain in full, completed from reference TRBV7-2 and TRBJ1-1, reads GAGVSQSPSNKVTEKGKDVELRCDPISGHTALYWYRQSLGQGLEFLIYFQGNSAPDKSGLPSDRFSAERTGGSVSTLTIQRTQQEDSAVYLCASSQWTGGTEAFFGQGTRLTVV.

The chain links TRBV2 to TRBJ1-6; TRBD1 aligns across 7 bases. The V segment lost 4 bases and the J segment 11 bases; nucleotides outside the gene matches: 8. Germline V lookup: CDR1 SNHLY, CDR2 FYNNEI. The CDR3 totals 14 residues. In nucleotides, the CDR3 is TGTGCCAGCAGTGTAGACGACAGGGCCGCACCCCTCCACTTT. It codes for CASSVDDRAAPLHF.